Below are 18 T cell receptor beta chains sequenced from a single sample in a study of human T cells and chemical hapten exposure. Stated time point: pre-sensitization, week 0. The sample's treatment: therapeutic diphenylcyclopropenone sensitization with weekly scalp DPC. TCRdb recomputed calls from the RACE reads with MiXCR, one row per CDR3 protein. The data contain under 300,000 distinct CDR3 sequences, almost 8% of them seen just once; the ten biggest clones take up 0.9% to 1.5%. The source material was whole blood, sampled in connection with sensitization to the hapten diphenylcyclopropenone (DPC). The receptors here all came from a man in his late teens or twenties with alopecia areata. Some clones in this sample may be carry-over from other donors' samples.

In its sample, this clonotype was seen many times. The genes are TRBV9 and TRBJ2-3, with D uncertain. CDR1 and CDR2 (germline): SGDLS, YYNGEE. This CDR3 has 15 residues. V lost 0 bases, J lost 3 bases, and 11 bases lay in between. CDR3 in amino acids: CASSVGIDVTDTQYF. CDR3 nucleotide sequence: TGTGCCAGCAGCGTAGGGATCGACGTAACAGATACGCAGTATTTT.

This clonotype has a handful of counts. The rearrangement joins TRBV4-3 to TRBJ1-1, with D unresolved. V was shortened by 0 bases and J by 4 bases, with 21 bases between the two germline ends. The V gene's germline CDR1 is LGHNA and CDR2 YSLEER. This CDR3 is 18 amino acids long. Here the CDR3 reads CASSQDWEGQSPSTEAFF. As DNA, the CDR3 is TGCGCCAGCAGCCAAGATTGGGAGGGTCAGAGTCCGAGCACTGAAGCTTTCTTT.

The V and J genes are TRBV12-3 or TRBV12-4 and TRBJ2-3; D remains unclear. V was clipped by 7 bases and J by 5 bases, with 13 bases between them. This CDR3 region has 13 residues. The CDR3 bases are TGTGCCAGCAACCTGGGCCATCGAGATACGCAGTATTTT. Translating gives CASNLGHRDTQYF.

This chain joins TRBV4-3 and TRBJ2-3, with D perhaps matching TRBD1 (6 bases). Germline loops: CDR1 LGHNA, CDR2 YSLEER. Trimming removed 0 bases from V and 5 bases from J, with 12 bases in between. This CDR3 comprises 15 residues. The DNA for the CDR3 is TGCGCCAGCAGCCAAGAGAGGGGACATGGAGATACGCAGTATTTT. Amino acids: CASSQERGHGDTQYF.

The sample holds a few counts of this clonotype. V gene TRBV6-1 combines with J gene TRBJ2-3; D not certain. Trimming removed 6 bases from V and 0 bases from J, with 7 bases in between. Germline loops: CDR1 MNHNS, CDR2 SASEGT. The CDR3 loop spans 13 amino acids. CDR3 in DNA: TGTGCCAGCAGCGACCTTAGCACAGATACGCAGTATTTT. Protein: CASSDLSTDTQYF.

The CDR3 DNA is TGTGCCAGCAGTAACTTAGTCAAGTGGGGAAACAATGAGCAGTTCTTC. Its translation: CASSNLVKWGNNEQFF. J is TRBJ2-1 and V is TRBV27, with D hard to call. The CDR3 runs to 16 residues. The V end was cut by 5 bases, the J end by 5 bases, with 19 bases between. Germline values: CDR1 MNHEY, CDR2 SMNVEV (reference sequence).

This clonotype was seen many times. V is TRBV29-1 and J is TRBJ1-2; TRBD1 might be the D (5 bases). The CDR3 covers 13 residues. Germline V CDR1 and CDR2: SQVTM, ANQGSEA. Trimming took off 7 bases at V and 5 bases at J, with 17 bases between the two ends. The CDR3 bases are TGCAGCGGTACCCGGGACCTAACATATGGCTACACCTTC. Translation: CSGTRDLTYGYTF.

This clonotype was detected a few times. This chain connects TRBV7-2 to TRBJ2-3; 8 positions match TRBD1. The V gene's germline CDR1 is SGHTA and CDR2 FQGNSA. Trimming removed 3 bases from V and 2 bases from J; junction bases left unmatched: 4. The CDR3 consists of 15 residues. The chain's CDR3 is CASSLNRGFTDTQYF. For the CDR3, the DNA is TGTGCCAGCAGCTTGAACAGGGGGTTCACAGATACGCAGTATTTT.

This clonotype came up a few times. CDR3: CASSPTGKATNEKLFF. DNA of the CDR3: TGTGCCAGCAGTCCAACAGGGAAAGCAACTAATGAAAAACTGTTTTTT. V usage is TRBV12-3 or TRBV12-4 and J usage is TRBJ1-4; possibly TRBD1 for D (6 bases). V was pared by 5 bases and J by 0 bases, with 13 bases between. This CDR3 comprises 16 residues.

This clonotype appeared a few times. This CDR3 is CSARDAGGSNQPQHF. The CDR3 DNA reads as TGCAGTGCTAGAGACGCAGGGGGTAGCAATCAGCCCCAGCATTTT. The chain combines TRBV20-1 with TRBJ1-5; 7 bases fit TRBD1. Germline-derived CDR1 and CDR2 are DFQATT and SNEGSKA (reference sequence). The CDR3 spans 15 residues. Trimming cost V 0 bases and J 0 bases; bases outside gene matches: 2.

This clonotype was counted a few times. V and J are TRBV7-9 and TRBJ2-3, with 7 positions matching TRBD1. The CDR3 has 14 amino acids. V gave up 5 bases and J gave up 5 bases; unmatched junction bases: 7. Germline V gene lookup returns CDR1 SEHNR and CDR2 FQNEAQ (reference sequence). The chain's CDR3 is CASSVRQGGDTQYF. The CDR3 region has the DNA TGTGCCAGCAGCGTACGACAGGGCGGAGATACGCAGTATTTT.

Many counts were recorded for this clonotype. This rearrangement joins TRBV28 to TRBJ2-7; the D call may be TRBD1 or TRBD2 (5 bases each). The germline V and J ends were trimmed by 7 bases and 0 bases, with 13 bases remaining between them. The CDR3 length is 14 residues. The V gene's germline CDR1 is MDHEN and CDR2 SYDVKM. The DNA of the CDR3 is TGTGCCAGCACCGCAGGGACCGACTCCTACGAGCAGTACTTC. It is translated as CASTAGTDSYEQYF.

This clonotype was seen only a few times. The CDR3 nucleotides are TGCAGTGCTATAAGCCTGGGACAGGGCACAGATACGCAGTATTTT. Translated, it gives CSAISLGQGTDTQYF. The V and J genes are TRBV20-1 and TRBJ2-3, with 8 bases lining up with TRBD1. V shed 4 bases, J shed 1 base, and the junction held 7 bases outside the gene matches. This CDR3 spans 15 amino acids. The germline V gene encodes CDR1 DFQATT and CDR2 SNEGSKA (reference sequence).

This clonotype came up a few times. The gene calls are TRBV4-1 and TRBJ2-2, with D possibly TRBD2 on 6 matching bases. The CDR3 sequence is 17 residues long. CDR1 is MGHRA and CDR2 is YSYEKL in the germline V gene. V was cut by 1 base and J by 7 bases, with 19 bases left in between. CDR3 residues: CASSQVLAGLGHGELFF. The CDR3 DNA reads as TGCGCCAGCAGCCAAGTACTAGCCGGACTGGGTCACGGGGAGCTGTTTTTT.

This sequence joins TRBV20-1 and TRBJ2-1; D call uncertain. Germline V CDR1 and CDR2: DFQATT, SNEGSKA (reference sequence). The CDR3 consists of 11 residues. Trimming pared 6 bases from V and 6 bases from J, leaving 9 bases between. The CDR3 sequence is CSAPRSNEQFF. The DNA of the CDR3 is TGCAGTGCCCCCAGATCCAATGAGCAGTTCTTC.

Many counts were recorded for this clonotype. V usage is TRBV6-5 and J usage is TRBJ2-7; D uncertain. Germline V gene lookup returns CDR1 MNHEY and CDR2 SVGAGI. The CDR3 covers 15 residues. Trimming cost V 0 bases and J 4 bases, with 13 bases left between them. In DNA form, the CDR3 reads TGTGCCAGCAGTTACTCTGAACGGTTTGGATACGAGCAGTACTTC. It is translated as CASSYSERFGYEQYF.

This clonotype was observed at least ten times. The chain has TRBV7-2 and TRBJ1-3, with unresolved D. Trimming left V 1 base short and J 4 bases short, with 5 bases between. The germline gives CDR1 SGHTA, CDR2 FQGNSA. CDR3 size: 13 residues. Written as DNA, the CDR3 is TGTGCCAGCAGCTTAGGCCCGGGAAACACCATATATTTT. Its translation is CASSLGPGNTIYF.

The chain employs TRBV20-1 and TRBJ1-1; no clear D gene. Germline V CDR1 and CDR2: DFQATT, SNEGSKA (reference sequence). CDR3 length equals 13 residues. The ends were cut back, 1 base at V and 7 bases at J, with 13 bases in the middle. The CDR3 loop is CSARAGVSFEAFF. In nucleotides, the CDR3 is TGCAGTGCTAGAGCTGGTGTCAGTTTTGAAGCTTTCTTT.